Each of the 16 T cell receptor beta chains below was sequenced from the same sample in a study of shared clonotypes between healthy human individuals. This table comes from immunoSEQ multiplex PCR, and its TCRdb copy is limited to in-frame clones, with some not included. This sample has some 1,400,000 clones, with 96% found just once. The source material was naive CD4+ T cells sorted from blood. As for subset: CD45RA+ positively selected. The receptors stem from a man aged 25-45 years in good health.

This chain connects TRBV4-1 to TRBJ2-2, with a possible D match to TRBD2 (5 bases). CDR3 length: 16 amino acids. Trimming shortened V by 2 bases and J by 7 bases, and 17 bases separated the two germline ends. Germline CDR1 MGHRA, CDR2 YSYEKL. Here the CDR3 reads CASSQPLDPSSGELFF. The CDR3 DNA sequence: TGCGCCAGCAGCCAACCACTGGACCCTAGCAGCGGGGAGCTGTTTTTT.

The chain has TRBV30 and TRBJ1-1; D is uncertain. Deletions cut 3 bases from V and 1 base from J, with 6 bases between. The CDR3 spans 12 residues. CDR1 and CDR2 (germline): GTSNPN, SVGIG (reference sequence). CDR3 in amino acids: CAWRPANTEAFF. The CDR3 coding sequence is TGTGCCTGGAGACCTGCGAACACTGAAGCTTTCTTT. Supplemented by reference TRBV30 and TRBJ1-1, the full variable domain reads SQTIHQWPATLVQPVGSPLSLECTVEGTSNPNLYWYRQAAGRGLQLLFYSVGIGQISSEVPQNLSASRPQDRQFILSSKKLLLSDSGFYLCAWRPANTEAFFGQGTRLTVV.

The rearrangement uses TRBV28 and TRBJ1-4; unclear D gene. The CDR3 sequence is 13 residues long. Trimming shortened V by 6 bases and J by 5 bases, and 10 bases separated the two germline ends. Germline V gives CDR1 MDHEN, CDR2 SYDVKM. DNA of the CDR3: TGTGCCAGCAGCGATAGGCGGAATGAAAAACTGTTTTTT. Its protein product is CASSDRRNEKLFF.

The chain uses TRBV5-1 and TRBJ2-3; 9 positions match TRBD1. V shed 1 base and J 5 bases; nucleotides not matched to a gene: 5. The germline V gene encodes CDR1 SGHRS and CDR2 YFSETQ. The CDR3 is 15 residues long. The CDR3 is CASSLLQGAGDTQYF. CDR3 DNA: TGCGCCAGCAGCTTGCTACAGGGGGCCGGAGATACGCAGTATTTT.

The J gene is TRBJ2-3, the V gene TRBV5-8; no clear D gene. The CDR3 extends over 11 amino acids. Germline assignment: CDR1 SGHTS and CDR2 YDEGEE. Trimming shortened V by 4 bases and J by 5 bases, and 5 bases separated the two germline ends. The CDR3: CASSGIDTQYF. The CDR3 region has the DNA TGTGCCAGCAGCGGGATAGATACGCAGTATTTT. Full variable domain (remainder filled in from reference TRBV5-8 and TRBJ2-3): EAGVTQSPTHLIKTRGQQATLRCSPISGHTSVYWYQQALGLGLQFLLWYDEGEERNRGNFPPRFSGRQFPNYSSELNVNALELEDSALYLCASSGIDTQYFGPGTRLTVL.

The chain has TRBV4-3 and TRBJ1-5; D call uncertain. The CDR3 consists of 13 residues. Deletions cut 1 base from V and 7 bases from J, with 8 bases between. Germline values: CDR1 LGHNA, CDR2 YSLEER. CDR3 residues: CASSQVLGQPQHF. CDR3 bases: TGCGCCAGCAGCCAAGTACTGGGCCAGCCCCAGCATTTT.

The chain joins TRBV5-1 to TRBJ2-3; 11 bases agree with TRBD2. CDR1 and CDR2 from the germline V gene are SGHRS and YFSETQ. The CDR3 totals 17 residues. Trimming cost V 0 bases and J 2 bases; bases outside gene matches: 5. The chain's CDR3 is CASSLGYSGRDTDTQYF. CDR3 in DNA: TGCGCCAGCAGCTTGGGGTATAGCGGGAGGGACACAGATACGCAGTATTTT.

V is TRBV5-1 and J is TRBJ2-3, with 10 bases fitting TRBD2. Germline CDR1 is SGHRS and CDR2 is YFSETQ. There are 16 residues in the CDR3. Trimming at V came to 5 bases and at J to 4 bases, leaving 10 bases not matched to a gene. In nucleotides, the CDR3 is TGCGCCAGCAGGGGTAGGGGGCTAGCGGGAGCAGATACGCAGTATTTT. Translation: CASRGRGLAGADTQYF.

The chain recombines TRBV19 with TRBJ1-1; 11 bases map to TRBD1. Germline CDR1 and CDR2: LNHDA and SQIVND (reference sequence). The CDR3 totals 14 residues. Germline trimming cut 4 bases from V and 8 bases from J; bases unmatched to any gene: 6. The CDR3 region has the DNA TGTGCCAGTAGTAGGGGACAGGGGGGGAAAGAAGCTTTCTTT. Its protein product is CASSRGQGGKEAFF.

This chain links TRBV9 with TRBJ1-3, with D unresolved. With 0 bases removed from V and 4 bases from J, the gap between germline ends came to 11 bases. Germline V gives CDR1 SGDLS, CDR2 YYNGEE. This CDR3 region has 15 residues. The chain's CDR3 is CASSVGWGSGNTIYF. The CDR3 nucleotides read TGTGCCAGCAGCGTAGGTTGGGGATCCGGAAACACCATATATTTT.

The V gene is TRBV5-4, the J gene TRBJ2-5; 8 nucleotides agree with TRBD2. The CDR3 is made up of 14 amino acids. The V segment lost 5 bases and the J segment 5 bases; nucleotides outside the gene matches: 8. Germline CDR1 reads SGHNT; CDR2 reads YYREEE (reference sequence). The CDR3 region has the DNA TGTGCCAGCAGTATACCGGGACTAGGGGAGACCCAGTACTTC. Residues: CASSIPGLGETQYF. Filled out from reference TRBV5-4 and TRBJ2-5, the complete variable domain reads ETGVTQSPTHLIKTRGQQVTLRCSSQSGHNTVSWYQQALGQGPQFIFQYYREEENGRGNFPPRFSGLQFPNYSSELNVNALELDDSALYLCASSIPGLGETQYFGPGTRLLVL.

This rearrangement joins TRBV13 to TRBJ2-5; no firm D call. Germline values: CDR1 PRHDT, CDR2 FYEKMQ (reference sequence). V lost 0 bases and J lost 1, with 12 bases in between. The CDR3 length is 16 residues. The CDR3 bases are TGTGCCAGCAGCTTAGGCGGTACAGCCCTCCAAGAGACCCAGTACTTC. The encoded protein is CASSLGGTALQETQYF.

The chain links TRBV5-6 to TRBJ2-1, with D uncertain. Looked up from germline, CDR1 is SGHDT and CDR2 is YYEEEE. Trimming stripped 7 bases from V and 7 bases from J, with 12 bases between. This CDR3 has 12 amino acids. CDR3 nucleotide sequence: TGTGCCAGCCCTGGCAAATCGAATGAGCAGTTCTTC. Translation: CASPGKSNEQFF.

The chain combines TRBV20-1 with TRBJ2-5; D remains ambiguous. Looked up from germline, CDR1 is DFQATT and CDR2 is SNEGSKA (reference sequence). The germline V and J ends were trimmed by 8 bases and 3 bases, with 7 bases remaining between them. The CDR3 totals 10 residues. CDR3 sequence (DNA): TGCAGTACTGCAAAAGAGACCCAGTACTTC. Translation gives CSTAKETQYF.

The chain combines TRBV7-9 with TRBJ2-3, with 8 bases identical to TRBD1. Germline trimming cut 6 bases from V and 1 base from J; bases unmatched to any gene: 6. The CDR3 has 15 residues. Germline values: CDR1 SEHNR, CDR2 FQNEAQ (reference sequence). The CDR3 loop reads CASRQTGVGTDTQYF. As DNA, the CDR3 is TGTGCCAGCAGGCAGACAGGGGTCGGCACAGATACGCAGTATTTT.

The chain joins TRBV10-3 to TRBJ2-3, with D maybe TRBD1 (6 bases). The CDR3 is made up of 14 amino acids. In germline, CDR1 is ENHRY, CDR2 SYGVKD. Trimming shortened V by 11 bases and J by 2 bases, and 17 bases separated the two germline ends. In nucleotides, the CDR3 is TGTGCCGTGGGAAGGACAGACTTCACAGATACGCAGTATTTT. Amino acids: CAVGRTDFTDTQYF.